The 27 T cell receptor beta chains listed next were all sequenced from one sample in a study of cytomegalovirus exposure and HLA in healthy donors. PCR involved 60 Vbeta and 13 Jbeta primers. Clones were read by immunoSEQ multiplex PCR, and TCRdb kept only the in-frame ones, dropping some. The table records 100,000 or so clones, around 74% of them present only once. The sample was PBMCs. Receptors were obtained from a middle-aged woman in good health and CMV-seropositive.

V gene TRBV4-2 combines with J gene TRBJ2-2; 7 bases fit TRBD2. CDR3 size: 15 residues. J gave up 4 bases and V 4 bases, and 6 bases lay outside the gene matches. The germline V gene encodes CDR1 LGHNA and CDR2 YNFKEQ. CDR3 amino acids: CASSPSAGVTGELFF. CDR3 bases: TGTGCCAGCAGCCCCTCGGCGGGAGTCACCGGGGAGCTGTTTTTT.

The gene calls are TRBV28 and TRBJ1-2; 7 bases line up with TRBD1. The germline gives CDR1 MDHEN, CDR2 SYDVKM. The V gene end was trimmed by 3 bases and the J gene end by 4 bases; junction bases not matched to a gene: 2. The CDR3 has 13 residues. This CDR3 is CASSFGDSYGYTF. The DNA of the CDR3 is TGTGCCAGCAGTTTCGGGGACAGCTATGGCTACACCTTC.

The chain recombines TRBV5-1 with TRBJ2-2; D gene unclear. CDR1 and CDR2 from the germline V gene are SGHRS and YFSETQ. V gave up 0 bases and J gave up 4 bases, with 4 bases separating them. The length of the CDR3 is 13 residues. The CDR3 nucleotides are TGCGCCAGCAGCTTGGGAGGCACCGGGGAGCTGTTTTTT. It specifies CASSLGGTGELFF.

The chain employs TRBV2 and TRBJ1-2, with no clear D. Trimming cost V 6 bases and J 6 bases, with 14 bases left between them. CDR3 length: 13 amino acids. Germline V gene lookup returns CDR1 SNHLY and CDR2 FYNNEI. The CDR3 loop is CASSGGSWHGYTF. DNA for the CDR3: TGTGCCAGCAGCGGAGGGTCATGGCATGGCTACACCTTC.

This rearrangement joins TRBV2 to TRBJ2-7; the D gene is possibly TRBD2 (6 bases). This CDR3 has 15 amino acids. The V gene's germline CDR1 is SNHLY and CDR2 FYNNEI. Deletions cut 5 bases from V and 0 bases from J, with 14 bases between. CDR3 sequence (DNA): TGTGCCAGCAGTCTCCGCTGGGGGGTCTCCTACGAGCAGTACTTC. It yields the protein CASSLRWGVSYEQYF. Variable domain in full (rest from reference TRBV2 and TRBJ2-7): EPEVTQTPSHQVTQMGQEVILRCVPISNHLYFYWYRQILGQKVEFLVSFYNNEISEKSEIFDDQFSVERPDGSNFTLKIRSTKLEDSAMYFCASSLRWGVSYEQYFGPGTRLTVT.

The CDR3 region is CASSDFGQTEAFF. Here the CDR3 DNA reads TGTGCCAGCAGTGACTTCGGACAGACTGAAGCTTTCTTT. The chain is built from TRBV2 and TRBJ1-1; the D gene is possibly TRBD1 (6 bases). This CDR3 is built from 13 residues. Germline values: CDR1 SNHLY, CDR2 FYNNEI. V was pared by 3 bases and J by 5 bases, with 10 bases between.

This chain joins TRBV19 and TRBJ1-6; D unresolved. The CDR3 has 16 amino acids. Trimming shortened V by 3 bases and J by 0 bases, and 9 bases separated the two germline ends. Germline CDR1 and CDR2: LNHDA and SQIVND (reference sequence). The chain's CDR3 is CASSIGPSSYNSPLHF. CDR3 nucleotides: TGTGCCAGTAGTATCGGTCCGAGCTCCTATAATTCACCCCTCCACTTT.

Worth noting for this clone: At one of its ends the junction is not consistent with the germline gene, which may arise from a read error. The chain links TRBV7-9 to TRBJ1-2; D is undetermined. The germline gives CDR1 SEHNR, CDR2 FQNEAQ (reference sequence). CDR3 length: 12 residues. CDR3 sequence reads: CSSSLVSMGYTF. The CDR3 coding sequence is TGTTCCAGCAGCTTAGTTAGTATGGGCTACACCTTC.

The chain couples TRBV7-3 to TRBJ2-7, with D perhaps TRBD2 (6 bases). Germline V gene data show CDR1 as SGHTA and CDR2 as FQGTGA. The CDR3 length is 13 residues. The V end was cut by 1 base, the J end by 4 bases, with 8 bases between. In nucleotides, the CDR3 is TGTGCCAGCAGCTTAAGTCGGGAGTACGAGCAGTACTTC. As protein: CASSLSREYEQYF.

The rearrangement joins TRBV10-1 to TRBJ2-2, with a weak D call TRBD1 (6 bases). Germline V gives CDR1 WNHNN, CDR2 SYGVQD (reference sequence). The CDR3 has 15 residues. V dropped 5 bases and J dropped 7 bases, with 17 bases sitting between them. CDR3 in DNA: TGCGCCAGCAGTACCACAGGGAGTTGCATCGGGGAGCTGTTTTTT. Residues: CASSTTGSCIGELFF.

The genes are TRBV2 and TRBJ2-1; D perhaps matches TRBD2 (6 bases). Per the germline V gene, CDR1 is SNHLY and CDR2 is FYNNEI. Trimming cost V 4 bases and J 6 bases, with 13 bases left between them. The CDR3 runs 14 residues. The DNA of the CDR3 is TGTGCCAGCAGTGCTATAGCGGTGGGCAATGAGCAGTTCTTC. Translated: CASSAIAVGNEQFF.

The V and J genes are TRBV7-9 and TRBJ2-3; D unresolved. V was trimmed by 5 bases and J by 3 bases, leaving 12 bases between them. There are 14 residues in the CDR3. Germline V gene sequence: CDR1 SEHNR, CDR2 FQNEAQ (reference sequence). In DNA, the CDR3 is TGTGCCAGCAGCATGACGCGGCTTACAGATACGCAGTATTTT. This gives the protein CASSMTRLTDTQYF.

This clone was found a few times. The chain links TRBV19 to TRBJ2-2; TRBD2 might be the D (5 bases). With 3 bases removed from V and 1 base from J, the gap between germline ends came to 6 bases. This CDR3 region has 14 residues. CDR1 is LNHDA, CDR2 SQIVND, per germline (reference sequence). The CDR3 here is CASSIGLNTGELFF. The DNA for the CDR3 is TGTGCCAGTAGTATCGGACTGAACACCGGGGAGCTGTTTTTT.

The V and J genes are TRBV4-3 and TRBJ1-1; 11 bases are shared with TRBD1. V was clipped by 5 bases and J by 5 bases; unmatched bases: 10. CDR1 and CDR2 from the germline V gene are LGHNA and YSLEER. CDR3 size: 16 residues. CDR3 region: CASSSDSRDRGTEAFF. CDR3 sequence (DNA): TGCGCCAGCAGCTCCGACTCCCGGGACAGGGGGACTGAAGCTTTCTTT.

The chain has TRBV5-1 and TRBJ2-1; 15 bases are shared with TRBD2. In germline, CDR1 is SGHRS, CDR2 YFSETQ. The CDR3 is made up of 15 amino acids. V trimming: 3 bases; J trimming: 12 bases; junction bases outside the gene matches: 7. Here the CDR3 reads CASSSGTSGGMMQFF. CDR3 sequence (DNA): TGCGCCAGCAGCTCCGGGACTAGCGGGGGGATGATGCAGTTCTTC.

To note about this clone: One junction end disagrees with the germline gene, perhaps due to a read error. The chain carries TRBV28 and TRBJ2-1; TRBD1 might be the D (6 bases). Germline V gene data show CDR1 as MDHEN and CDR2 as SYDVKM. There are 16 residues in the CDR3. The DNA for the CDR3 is TGTGCCAGCAGTTACTTCACAGGGAACCCCTACACTGAGCAGTTCTTC. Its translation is CASSYFTGNPYTEQFF.

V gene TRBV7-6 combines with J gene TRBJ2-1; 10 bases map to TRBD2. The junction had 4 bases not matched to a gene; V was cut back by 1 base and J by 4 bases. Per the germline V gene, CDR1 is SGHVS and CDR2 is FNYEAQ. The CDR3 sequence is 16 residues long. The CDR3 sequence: CASSLVLSGRYNEQFF. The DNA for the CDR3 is TGTGCCAGCAGCTTAGTTCTTAGCGGGAGGTACAATGAGCAGTTCTTC.

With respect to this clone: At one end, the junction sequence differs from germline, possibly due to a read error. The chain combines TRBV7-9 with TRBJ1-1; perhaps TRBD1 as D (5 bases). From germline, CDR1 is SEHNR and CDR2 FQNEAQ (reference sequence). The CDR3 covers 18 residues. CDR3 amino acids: CSSSLALIGRVADTEAFF. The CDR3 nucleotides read TGTTCCAGCAGCTTAGCGCTAATTGGCAGGGTGGCGGACACTGAAGCTTTCTTT. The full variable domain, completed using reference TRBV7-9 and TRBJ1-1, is DTGVSQNPRHKITKRGQNVTFRCDPISEHNRLYWYRQTLGQGPEFLTYFQNEAQLEKSRLLSDRFSAERPKGSFSTLEIQRTEQGDSAMYLCSSSLALIGRVADTEAFFGQGTRLTVV.

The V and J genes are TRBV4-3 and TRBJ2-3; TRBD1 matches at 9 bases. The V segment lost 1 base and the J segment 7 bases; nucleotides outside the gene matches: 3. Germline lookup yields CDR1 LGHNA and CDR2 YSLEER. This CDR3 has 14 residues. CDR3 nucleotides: TGCGCCAGCAGCCAAGCACAGGGGGCGTATACGCAGTATTTT. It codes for CASSQAQGAYTQYF.

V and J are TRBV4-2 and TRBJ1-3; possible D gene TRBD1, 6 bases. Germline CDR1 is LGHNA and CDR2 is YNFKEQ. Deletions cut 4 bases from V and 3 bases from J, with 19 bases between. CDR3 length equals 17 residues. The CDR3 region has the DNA TGTGCCAGCAGCCCACAAGGGCGGGGGGCCCGTGGAAACACCATATATTTT. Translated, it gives CASSPQGRGARGNTIYF.

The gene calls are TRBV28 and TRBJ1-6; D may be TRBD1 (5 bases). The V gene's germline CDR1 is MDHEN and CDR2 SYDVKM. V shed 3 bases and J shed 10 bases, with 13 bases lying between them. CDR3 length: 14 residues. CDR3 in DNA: TGTGCCAGCAGTTTCCCCAGGGATGGATCACCCCTCCACTTT. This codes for CASSFPRDGSPLHF.

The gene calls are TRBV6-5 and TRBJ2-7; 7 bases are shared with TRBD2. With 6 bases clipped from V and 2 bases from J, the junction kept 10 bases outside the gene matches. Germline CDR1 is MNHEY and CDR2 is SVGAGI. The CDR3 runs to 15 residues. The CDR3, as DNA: TGTGCCAGCAGAGAGGGAGGGTTCCACACCTACGAGCAGTACTTC. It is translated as CASREGGFHTYEQYF.

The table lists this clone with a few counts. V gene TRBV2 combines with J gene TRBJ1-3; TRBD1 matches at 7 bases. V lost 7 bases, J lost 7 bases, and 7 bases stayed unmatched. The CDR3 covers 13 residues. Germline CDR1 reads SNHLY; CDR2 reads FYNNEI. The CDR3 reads CASKGAFGNTIYF. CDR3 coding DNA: TGTGCCAGCAAGGGGGCTTTCGGGAACACCATATATTTT.

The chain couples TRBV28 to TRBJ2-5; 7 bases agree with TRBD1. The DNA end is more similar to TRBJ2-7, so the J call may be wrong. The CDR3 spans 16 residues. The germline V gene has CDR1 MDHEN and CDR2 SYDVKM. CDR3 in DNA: TGTGCCAGCAGTTTACCCAGGGGGACCAGCTCCTACGAGCAGTACTTC. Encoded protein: CASSLPRGTSSYEQYF.

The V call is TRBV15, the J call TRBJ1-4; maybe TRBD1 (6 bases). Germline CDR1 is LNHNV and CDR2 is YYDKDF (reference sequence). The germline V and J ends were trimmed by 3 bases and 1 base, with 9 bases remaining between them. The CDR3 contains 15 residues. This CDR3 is CATSRTGITNEKLFF. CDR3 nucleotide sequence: TGTGCCACCAGCAGGACAGGCATAACTAATGAAAAACTGTTTTTT.

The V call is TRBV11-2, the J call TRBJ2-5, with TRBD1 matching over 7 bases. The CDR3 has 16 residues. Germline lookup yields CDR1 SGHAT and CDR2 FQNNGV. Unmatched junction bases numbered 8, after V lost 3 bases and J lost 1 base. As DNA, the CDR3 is TGTGCCAGCAGCTTGGTCCCCAGGGGGTTCCAAGAGACCCAGTACTTC. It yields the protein CASSLVPRGFQETQYF.

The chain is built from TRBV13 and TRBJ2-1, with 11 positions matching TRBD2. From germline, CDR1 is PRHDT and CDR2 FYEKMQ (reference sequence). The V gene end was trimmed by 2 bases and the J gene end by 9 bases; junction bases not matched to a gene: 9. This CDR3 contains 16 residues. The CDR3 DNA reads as TGTGCCAGCAGCTTATCAAATAGCGGGGGGGCTGGTGAGCAGTTCTTC. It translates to CASSLSNSGGAGEQFF.